This T cell receptor (beta chain) was captured by sequencing in a study of shared clonotypes between healthy human individuals. Some clones are missing from TCRdb's copy, which holds only in-frame ones; the method was immunoSEQ multiplex PCR. The profile shows over 2 million clones, approximately 94% of them singletons. CD45RO negativity and positive selection for CCR7 defined naive CD8 cells, a population that excluded terminally differentiated effector memory CD45RA+ cells. The sequenced sample was naive CD8+ T cells sorted from blood. This clonotype was sampled from a man between 18 and 29 years old in good health.

CDR3 sequence: CASSLSLGQKSYEQYF. The CDR3 DNA sequence: TGTGCCAGCAGTTTATCACTCGGTCAAAAGTCTTACGAGCAGTACTTC. The V call is TRBV27, the J call TRBJ2-7; D unresolved. The CDR3 covers 16 residues. Trimming stripped 0 bases from V and 4 bases from J, with 16 bases between. Germline CDR1 and CDR2: MNHEY and SMNVEV (reference sequence).